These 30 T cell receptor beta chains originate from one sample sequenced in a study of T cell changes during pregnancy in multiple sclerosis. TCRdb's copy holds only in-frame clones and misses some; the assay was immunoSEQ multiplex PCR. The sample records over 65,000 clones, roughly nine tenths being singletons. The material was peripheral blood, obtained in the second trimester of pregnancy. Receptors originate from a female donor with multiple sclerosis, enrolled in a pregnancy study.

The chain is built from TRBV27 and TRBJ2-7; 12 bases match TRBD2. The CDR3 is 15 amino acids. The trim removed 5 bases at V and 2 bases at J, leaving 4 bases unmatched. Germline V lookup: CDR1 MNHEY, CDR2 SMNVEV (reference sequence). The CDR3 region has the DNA TGTGCCAGCAGTACATCTAGCGGGGGGGCCTACGAGCAGTACTTC. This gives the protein CASSTSSGGAYEQYF.

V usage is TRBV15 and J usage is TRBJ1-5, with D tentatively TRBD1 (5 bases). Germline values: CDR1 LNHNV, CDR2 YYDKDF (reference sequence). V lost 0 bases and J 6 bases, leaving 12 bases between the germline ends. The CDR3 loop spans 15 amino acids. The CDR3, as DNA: TGTGCCACCAGCAGAGACAAGGGGCCAGTTCAGCCCCAGCATTTT. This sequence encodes CATSRDKGPVQPQHF. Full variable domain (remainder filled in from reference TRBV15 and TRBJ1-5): DAMVIQNPRYQVTQFGKPVTLSCSQTLNHNVMYWYQQKSSQAPKLLFHYYDKDFNNEADTPDNFQSRRPNTSFCFLDIRSPGLGDTAMYLCATSRDKGPVQPQHFGDGTRLSIL.

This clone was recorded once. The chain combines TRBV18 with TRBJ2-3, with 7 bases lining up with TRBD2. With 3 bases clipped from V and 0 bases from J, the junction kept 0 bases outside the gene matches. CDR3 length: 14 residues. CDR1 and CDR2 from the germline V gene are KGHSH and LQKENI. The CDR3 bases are TGTGCCAGCTCACCGGGGGGGAGCACAGATACGCAGTATTTT. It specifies CASSPGGSTDTQYF.

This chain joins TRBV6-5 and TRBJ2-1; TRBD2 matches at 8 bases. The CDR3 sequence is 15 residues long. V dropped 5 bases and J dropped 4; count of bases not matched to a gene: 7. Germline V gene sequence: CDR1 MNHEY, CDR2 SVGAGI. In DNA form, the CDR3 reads TGTGCCAGCAGTCTAGCGGGTCAAGGATACAATGAGCAGTTCTTC. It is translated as CASSLAGQGYNEQFF.

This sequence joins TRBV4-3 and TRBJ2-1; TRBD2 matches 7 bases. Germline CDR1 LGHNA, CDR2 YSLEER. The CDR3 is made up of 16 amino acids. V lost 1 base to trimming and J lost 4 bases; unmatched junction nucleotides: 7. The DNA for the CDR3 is TGCGCCAGCAGCCAAGTTTCGTGGGGGGGATACAATGAGCAGTTCTTC. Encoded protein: CASSQVSWGGYNEQFF.

The CDR3 reads CASSPGQGGSNYGYTF. DNA of the CDR3: TGTGCCAGCTCACCGGGACAGGGAGGTTCGAACTATGGCTACACCTTC. The chain links TRBV18 to TRBJ1-2, with 9 bases aligning to TRBD1. The germline V gene encodes CDR1 KGHSH and CDR2 LQKENI. This CDR3 has 16 residues. After removal of 3 bases from V and 2 bases from J, the junction contained 7 bases not matched to a gene.

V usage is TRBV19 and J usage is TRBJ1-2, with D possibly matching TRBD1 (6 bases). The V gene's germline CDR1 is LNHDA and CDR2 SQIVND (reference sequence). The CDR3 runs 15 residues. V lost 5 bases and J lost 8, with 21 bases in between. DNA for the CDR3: TGTGCCAGTAGTCTCCGGGACACTTATTATGGGGGCTACACCTTC. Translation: CASSLRDTYYGGYTF.

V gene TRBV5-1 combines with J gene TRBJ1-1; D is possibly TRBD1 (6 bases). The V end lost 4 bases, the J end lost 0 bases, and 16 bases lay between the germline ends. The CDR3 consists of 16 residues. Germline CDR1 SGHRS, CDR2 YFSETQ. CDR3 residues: CASSTADSWVNTEAFF. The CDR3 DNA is TGCGCCAGCAGCACCGCGGACAGTTGGGTGAACACTGAAGCTTTCTTT.

The CDR3 DNA follows: TGTGCCAGCAGTGTTCGACAGGGGGTTATCTATGGCTACACCTTC. The encoded protein is CASSVRQGVIYGYTF. V is TRBV6-1 and J is TRBJ1-2, with TRBD1 matching 9 bases. The CDR3 has 15 amino acids. Germline V gene data show CDR1 as MNHNS and CDR2 as SASEGT. Trimming removed 4 bases from V and 4 bases from J; junction bases left unmatched: 7.

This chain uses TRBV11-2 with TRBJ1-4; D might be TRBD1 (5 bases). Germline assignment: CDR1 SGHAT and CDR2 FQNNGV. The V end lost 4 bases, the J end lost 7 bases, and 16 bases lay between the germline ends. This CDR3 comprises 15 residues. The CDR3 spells CASSSRDAGFEKLFF. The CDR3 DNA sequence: TGTGCCAGCAGCTCCCGGGACGCGGGGTTTGAAAAACTGTTTTTT. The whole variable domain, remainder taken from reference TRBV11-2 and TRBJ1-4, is EAGVAQSPRYKIIEKRQSVAFWCNPISGHATLYWYQQILGQGPKLLIQFQNNGVVDDSQLPKDRFSAERLKGVDSTLKIQPAKLEDSAVYLCASSSRDAGFEKLFFGSGTQLSVL.

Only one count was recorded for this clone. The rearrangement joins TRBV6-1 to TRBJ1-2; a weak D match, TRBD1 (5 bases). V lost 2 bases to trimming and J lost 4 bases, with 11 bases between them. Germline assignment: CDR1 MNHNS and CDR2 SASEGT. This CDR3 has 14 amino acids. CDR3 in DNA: TGTGCCAGCAGTGAACTCCAGGGCCCCTATGGCTACACCTTC. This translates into CASSELQGPYGYTF.

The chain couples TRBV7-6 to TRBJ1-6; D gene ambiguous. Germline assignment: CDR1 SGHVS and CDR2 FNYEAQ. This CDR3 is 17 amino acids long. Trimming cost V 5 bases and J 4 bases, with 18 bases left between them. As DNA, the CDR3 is TGTGCCAGCAGCCCCTTCCCCACAACCTCTTATAATTCACCCCTCCACTTT. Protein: CASSPFPTTSYNSPLHF.

The CDR3, as DNA: TGCGCCAGCAGTGGGTTGCGGACAGGGGGCACCTACAATGAGCAGTTCTTC. Its protein product is CASSGLRTGGTYNEQFF. This sequence joins TRBV10-2 and TRBJ2-1; 11 bases match TRBD1. V trimming: 4 bases; J trimming: 2 bases; junction bases outside the gene matches: 7. Germline assignment: CDR1 WSHSY and CDR2 SAAADI. CDR3 length: 17 residues.

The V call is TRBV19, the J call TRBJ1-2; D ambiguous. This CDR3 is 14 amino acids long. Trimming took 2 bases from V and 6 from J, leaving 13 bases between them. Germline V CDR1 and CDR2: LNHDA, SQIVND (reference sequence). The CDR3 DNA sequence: TGTGCCAGTAGTATACCCACAGCCCTACATGGCTACACCTTC. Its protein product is CASSIPTALHGYTF.

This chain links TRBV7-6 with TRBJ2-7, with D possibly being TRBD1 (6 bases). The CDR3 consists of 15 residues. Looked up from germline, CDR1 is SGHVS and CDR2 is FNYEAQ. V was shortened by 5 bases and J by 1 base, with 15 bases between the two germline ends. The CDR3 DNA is TGTGCCAGCAGCCTCCGGGACACCTTTTCCTACGAGCAGTACTTC. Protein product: CASSLRDTFSYEQYF. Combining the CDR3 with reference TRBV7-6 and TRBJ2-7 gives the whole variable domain GAGVSQSPRYKVTKRGQDVALRCDPISGHVSLYWYRQALGQGPEFLTYFNYEAQQDKSGLPNDRFSAERPEGSISTLTIQRTEQRDSAMYRCASSLRDTFSYEQYFGPGTRLTVT.

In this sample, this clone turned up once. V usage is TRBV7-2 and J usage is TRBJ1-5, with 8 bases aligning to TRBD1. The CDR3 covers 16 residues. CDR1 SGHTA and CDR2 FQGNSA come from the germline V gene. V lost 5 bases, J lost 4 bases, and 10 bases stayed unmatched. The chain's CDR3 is CASSLIGQGTNQPQHF. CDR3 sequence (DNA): TGTGCCAGCAGCCTTATTGGACAGGGCACTAATCAGCCCCAGCATTTT. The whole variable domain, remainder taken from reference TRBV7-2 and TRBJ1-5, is GAGVSQSPSNKVTEKGKDVELRCDPISGHTALYWYRQSLGQGLEFLIYFQGNSAPDKSGLPSDRFSAERTGGSVSTLTIQRTQQEDSAVYLCASSLIGQGTNQPQHFGDGTRLSIL.

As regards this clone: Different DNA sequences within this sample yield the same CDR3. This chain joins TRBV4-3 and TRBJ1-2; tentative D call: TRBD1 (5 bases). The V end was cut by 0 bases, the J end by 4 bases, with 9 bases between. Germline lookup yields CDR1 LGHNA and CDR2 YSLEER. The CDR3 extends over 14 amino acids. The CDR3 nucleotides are TGCGCCAGCAGCCAAGAGGGGAGGGGCTATGGCTACACCTTC. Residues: CASSQEGRGYGYTF.

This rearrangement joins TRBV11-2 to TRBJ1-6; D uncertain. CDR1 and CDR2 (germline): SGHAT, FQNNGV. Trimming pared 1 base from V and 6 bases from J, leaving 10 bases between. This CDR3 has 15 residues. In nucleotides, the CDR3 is TGTGCCAGCAGCTTAGGAATCAGAAGTAATTCACCCCTCCACTTT. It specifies CASSLGIRSNSPLHF.

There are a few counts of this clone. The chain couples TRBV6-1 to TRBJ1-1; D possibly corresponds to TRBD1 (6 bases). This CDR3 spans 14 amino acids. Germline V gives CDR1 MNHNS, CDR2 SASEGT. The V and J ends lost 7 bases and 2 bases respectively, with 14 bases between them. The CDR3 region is CASTPDRRNTEAFF. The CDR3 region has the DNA TGTGCCAGCACCCCGGACAGAAGAAACACTGAAGCTTTCTTT.

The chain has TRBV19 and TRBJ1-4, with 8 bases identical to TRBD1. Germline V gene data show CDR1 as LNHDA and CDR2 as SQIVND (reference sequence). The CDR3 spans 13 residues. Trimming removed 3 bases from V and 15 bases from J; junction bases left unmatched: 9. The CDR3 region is CASSMVGTGLLFF. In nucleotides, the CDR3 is TGTGCCAGTAGTATGGTGGGGACAGGTTTGTTGTTTTTT.

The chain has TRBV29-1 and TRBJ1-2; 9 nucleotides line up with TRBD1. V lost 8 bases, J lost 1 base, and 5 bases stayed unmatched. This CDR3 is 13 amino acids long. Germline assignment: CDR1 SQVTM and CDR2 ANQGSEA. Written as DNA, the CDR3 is TGCAGCACGATGGACAGGGGTAACTATGGCTACACCTTC. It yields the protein CSTMDRGNYGYTF. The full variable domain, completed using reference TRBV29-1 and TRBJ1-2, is SAVISQKPSRDICQRGTSLTIQCQVDSQVTMMFWYRQQPGQSLTLIATANQGSEATYESGFVIDKFPISRPNLTFSTLTVSNMSPEDSSIYLCSTMDRGNYGYTFGSGTRLTVV.

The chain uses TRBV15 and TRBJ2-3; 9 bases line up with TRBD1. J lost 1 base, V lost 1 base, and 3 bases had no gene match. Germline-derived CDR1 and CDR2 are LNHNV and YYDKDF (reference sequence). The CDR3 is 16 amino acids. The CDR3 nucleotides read TGTGCCACCAGCAGAGTCCGGACAGGGGGCACAGATACGCAGTATTTT. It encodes CATSRVRTGGTDTQYF. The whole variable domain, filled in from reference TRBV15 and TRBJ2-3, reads DAMVIQNPRYQVTQFGKPVTLSCSQTLNHNVMYWYQQKSSQAPKLLFHYYDKDFNNEADTPDNFQSRRPNTSFCFLDIRSPGLGDTAMYLCATSRVRTGGTDTQYFGPGTRLTVL.

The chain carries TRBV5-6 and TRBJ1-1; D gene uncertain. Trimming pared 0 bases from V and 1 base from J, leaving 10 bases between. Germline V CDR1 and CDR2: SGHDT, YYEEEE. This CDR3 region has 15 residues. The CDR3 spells CASSLVDNGNTEAFF. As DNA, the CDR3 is TGTGCCAGCAGCTTGGTAGATAACGGGAACACTGAAGCTTTCTTT.

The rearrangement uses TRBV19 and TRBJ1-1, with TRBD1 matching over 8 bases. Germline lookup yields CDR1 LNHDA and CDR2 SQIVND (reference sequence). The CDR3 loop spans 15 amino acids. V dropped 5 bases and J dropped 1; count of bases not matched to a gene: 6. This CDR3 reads CASSAGQGRNTEAFF. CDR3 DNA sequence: TGTGCCAGTAGTGCCGGACAGGGTAGGAACACTGAAGCTTTCTTT.

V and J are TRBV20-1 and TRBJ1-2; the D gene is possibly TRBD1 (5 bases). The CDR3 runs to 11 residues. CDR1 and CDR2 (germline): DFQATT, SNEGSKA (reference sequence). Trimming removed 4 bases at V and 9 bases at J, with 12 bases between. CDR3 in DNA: TGCAGTGCTACGGGACTGGTGAGCTACACCTTC. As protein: CSATGLVSYTF.

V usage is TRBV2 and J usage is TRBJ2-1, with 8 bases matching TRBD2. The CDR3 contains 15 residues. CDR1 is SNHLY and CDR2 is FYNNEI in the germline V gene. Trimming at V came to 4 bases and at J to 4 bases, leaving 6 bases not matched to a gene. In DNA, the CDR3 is TGTGCCAGCAGTGGGCGGGGGGCAAGATACAATGAGCAGTTCTTC. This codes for CASSGRGARYNEQFF.

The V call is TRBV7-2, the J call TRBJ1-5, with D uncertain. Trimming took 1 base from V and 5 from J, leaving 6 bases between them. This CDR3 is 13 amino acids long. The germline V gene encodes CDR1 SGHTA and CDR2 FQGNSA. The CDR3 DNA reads TGTGCCAGCAGCTTAGACGGTCATCAGCCCCAGCATTTT. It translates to CASSLDGHQPQHF.

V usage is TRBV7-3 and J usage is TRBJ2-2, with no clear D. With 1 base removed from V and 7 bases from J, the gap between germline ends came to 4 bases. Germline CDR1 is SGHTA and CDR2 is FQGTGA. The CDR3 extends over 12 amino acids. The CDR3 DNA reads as TGTGCCAGCAGCTTAATTTACGGGGAGCTGTTTTTT. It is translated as CASSLIYGELFF.

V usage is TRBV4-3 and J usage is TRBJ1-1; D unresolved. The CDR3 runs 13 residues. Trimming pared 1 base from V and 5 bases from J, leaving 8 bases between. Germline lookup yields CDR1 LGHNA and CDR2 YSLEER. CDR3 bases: TGCGCCAGCAGCCAAGCGATAGAAACTGAAGCTTTCTTT. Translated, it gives CASSQAIETEAFF.

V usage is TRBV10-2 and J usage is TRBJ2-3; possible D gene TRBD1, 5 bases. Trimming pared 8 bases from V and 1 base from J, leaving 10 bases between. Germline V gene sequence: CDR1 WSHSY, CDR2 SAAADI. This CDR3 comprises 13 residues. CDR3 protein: CASSGQGTDTQYF. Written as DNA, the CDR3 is TGCGCCAGCTCAGGGCAGGGCACAGATACGCAGTATTTT.